This is a list of T cell receptor beta chains from one sample in a study of T-cell memory formation after mild COVID-19. A single record per CDR3 protein comes from TCRdb applying MiXCR to the 5' RACE reads. The data contain 110,000 to 150,000 distinct CDR3 sequences, under 30% of them singletons. What was sequenced was PBMCs or a T cell subset sorted from them (not recorded which). The source of these receptors is an adult woman who had mild COVID-19 (a few samples of this study predate the infection). Cell type and time point are not known. CDR3s leave out the opening cysteine and the closing phenylalanine or tryptophan. The D gene is left open where the match is weak.

d_gene	v_gene	j_gene	CDR3aa
-	TRBV7-9	TRBJ1-2	ASSPPSWETNYGYT
TRBD1	TRBV20-1	TRBJ2-7	SARDFGTGGGEQY
TRBD1	TRBV5-1	TRBJ1-1	ASSLTGVLDTEAF
-	TRBV20-1	TRBJ1-1	SVSLGDTEAF
-	TRBV28	TRBJ2-2	ASSFSSRQNTGELF
TRBD2	TRBV4-1	TRBJ2-3	ASSQVASGGLDTQY
TRBD1	TRBV5-1	TRBJ2-7	ASSWGQSSDEQY
-	TRBV29-1	TRBJ1-1	SVVGTTNTEAF
TRBD1	TRBV5-1	TRBJ2-1	ASSFGTGWEGEQF
TRBD2	TRBV9	TRBJ2-3	ASSVEPGGPTDTQY
-	TRBV20-1	TRBJ2-5	SAQGDGGEETQY
TRBD2	TRBV12-3/TRBV12-4	TRBJ2-3	ASSATSGELDTQY
-	TRBV7-9	TRBJ2-4	ASSPGARNIQY
TRBD2	TRBV2	TRBJ2-4	ASSPQREDKNIQY
-	TRBV7-9	TRBJ2-3	ASSSLETSTDTQY
TRBD2	TRBV5-1	TRBJ2-7	ASSLGGGVEQY
TRBD1	TRBV5-1	TRBJ1-2	ASSPGQGEFLYGYT
-	TRBV5-1	TRBJ1-1	ASSLDPGLVAF
-	TRBV12-3/TRBV12-4	TRBJ2-2	ASRDWDTGTGELF
TRBD2	TRBV7-9	TRBJ2-7	ASRYGLAGGDEQY
-	TRBV5-5	TRBJ2-7	ASSPGHIYEQY
-	TRBV6-2/TRBV6-3	TRBJ1-1	ASSLWGLNTEAF
TRBD2	TRBV20-1	TRBJ2-4	SVPRLAEKNIQY
-	TRBV5-1	TRBJ2-7	ASSLEGGFTEQY
TRBD1	TRBV18	TRBJ2-7	ASSPTGTGQLYEQY
-	TRBV13	TRBJ2-5	ASSLEVETQY
-	TRBV5-1	TRBJ2-1	ASSLGSHNEQF
TRBD1	TRBV5-1	TRBJ2-2	ASSLNRGPSTGELF
-	TRBV13	TRBJ2-1	ASSSRGGTYNEQF
TRBD2	TRBV28	TRBJ2-3	ASGGLAGGWADTQY